These T cell receptor beta chains were read from a single sample in a study of T cells in Graves' hyperthyroidism and ophthalmopathy. One entry per CDR3 protein, called by TCRdb with MiXCR from the multiplex PCR reads. The table has fewer than 600,000 distinct CDR3 sequences, 12% to 15% seen once. The sequenced material came from blood. These TCRs come from a woman between 40 and 55 years old with Graves' hyperthyroidism. The CDR3 runs from the conserved cysteine through the conserved F or W. D genes are given only for firm matches. Clone sizes are given selectively: once, few, many, or a class where the clone is expanded.

j_call clone_size v_call d_call cdr3_nt cdr3_aa
TRBJ2-5 few TRBV28 TRBD1 TGTGCCAGCAGGGCAGGGGGCCGGGAGACCCAGTACTTC CASRAGGRETQYF
TRBJ2-1 many TRBV3-1 TRBD2 TGTGCCAGCACCTTAAGCGGGAGCGCTTACAATGAGCAGTTCTTC CASTLSGSAYNEQFF
TRBJ2-7 many TRBV27 TRBD1 TGTGCCAGCAGCATAGGATGGGACAGCTCCTACGAGCAGTACTTC CASSIGWDSSYEQYF
TRBJ2-7 many TRBV28 - TGTGCCACCATGGGGGGGGCAAGCTACGAGCAGTACTTC CATMGGASYEQYF
TRBJ1-5 - TRBV4-1 - TGCGCCAGCAGCCAAGAGAATAGCAATCAGCCCCAGCATTTT CASSQENSNQPQHF
TRBJ1-1 many TRBV12-3/TRBV12-4 - TGTGCCAGCAGTTTCAATCCGGCGGGGAACACTGAAGCTTTCTTT CASSFNPAGNTEAFF
TRBJ2-3 once TRBV10-3 - TGTGCCATCAGTGGGTTAGATGCAGATACGCAGTATTTT CAISGLDADTQYF
TRBJ1-2 many TRBV5-1 - TGCGCCAGCAGCACCGGACAGACCTATGGCTACACCTTC CASSTGQTYGYTF
TRBJ1-6 - TRBV12-3/TRBV12-4 - TGTGCCAGCAACCCTGGGGGTTTGTCACCCCTCCACTTT CASNPGGLSPLHF
TRBJ1-1 many TRBV27 - TGTGCCAGCAGGTCAGGGGACTTAATGAACACTGAAGCTTTCTTT CASRSGDLMNTEAFF
TRBJ2-1 - TRBV24-1 - TGTGCCACCAGTGATTTCTCAGGTTACAATGAGCAGTTCTTC CATSDFSGYNEQFF
TRBJ1-5 few TRBV12-3/TRBV12-4 - TGTGCCAGCAGCCGTCACGTAGGGCGTTTTCTCCCCCAGCATTTT CASSRHVGRFLPQHF
TRBJ2-7 many TRBV27 - TGTGCCAGCAGTTTATCCCGGTTAAGCGAGCAGTACTTC CASSLSRLSEQYF
TRBJ2-7 few TRBV18 TRBD1 TGTGCCAGCTCACGGGGACAGGGGAGCGAGCAGTACTTC CASSRGQGSEQYF
TRBJ2-7 many TRBV15 - TGTGCCACCAGTAAGAGAGGGCAGATCTACGAGCAGTACTTC CATSKRGQIYEQYF
TRBJ1-1 - TRBV5-5 TRBD1 TGTGCCAGCAGCCTTACAGGGGAATTTGCTTTCTTT CASSLTGEFAFF
TRBJ2-1 many TRBV27 - TGTGCCAGCAGTTTATTAGGGGACGGCTCCTACAATGAGCAGTTCTTC CASSLLGDGSYNEQFF
TRBJ2-1 many TRBV7-2 TRBD2 TGTGCCAGCAGCTTAGTGTCGTCTAGCGGGAGAATATACAATGAGCAGTTCTTC CASSLVSSSGRIYNEQFF
TRBJ2-5 many TRBV12-3/TRBV12-4 - TGTGCCAGCAGTTTTCGGCAGGGAGGAGAGACCCAGTACTTC CASSFRQGGETQYF
TRBJ2-7 many TRBV28 TRBD2 TGTGCCAGCAACTTTAAATCGACTAGCCGAGAGTACTACGAGCAGTACTTC CASNFKSTSREYYEQYF
TRBJ2-2 many TRBV7-3 TRBD1 TGTGCCAGCAGCAAACAGGGGGCTGGCGGGGAGCTGTTTTTT CASSKQGAGGELFF
TRBJ2-1 many TRBV7-8 TRBD2 TGTGCCAGCAGCCAGGGACTAGCGGGAGCAAAAGAGCAGTTCTTC CASSQGLAGAKEQFF
TRBJ2-7 - TRBV18 TRBD2 TGTGCCCGCTCTCCGGCGCTAGCGGGAGGGCCAACGGGCGAGCAGTACTTC CARSPALAGGPTGEQYF
TRBJ2-3 many TRBV29-1 TRBD2 TGCAGCGTTGAAGGACTAGCGACTATTGAGGCAGATACGCAGTATTTT CSVEGLATIEADTQYF
TRBJ2-4 few TRBV5-8 - TGTGCCAGCAGCTTGGTCGTCTACCCGAACATTCAGTACTTC CASSLVVYPNIQYF
TRBJ2-1 many TRBV29-1 TRBD2 TGCAGCGTCGGAACTAGCGGGAGCTCCTACAATGAGCAGTTCTTC CSVGTSGSSYNEQFF
TRBJ2-5 many TRBV20-1 - TGCAGTGCTAGTAGATCTAGTAAAAAAGAGACCCAGTACTTC CSASRSSKKETQYF
TRBJ2-7 few TRBV10-3 - TGTGCCATCAAGGGGGACACATTGGAGCAGTACTTC CAIKGDTLEQYF
TRBJ2-7 many TRBV5-1 - TGCGCCAGCAGCCGGGACGGCGAGCAGTACTTC CASSRDGEQYF
TRBJ1-1 many TRBV12-3/TRBV12-4 - TGTGCCAGCAGCCAGCTCCTGGGCACTGAAGCTTTCTTT CASSQLLGTEAFF
TRBJ1-2 - TRBV4-1 TRBD1 TGCGCCAGCAGCCAAGATCCGGCAGGGGGAACAAACTATGGCTACACCTTC CASSQDPAGGTNYGYTF
TRBJ2-3 few TRBV6-2/TRBV6-3 TRBD2 TGTGCCAGCAGATCTAGCGGGAGTTTAGATACGCAGTATTTT CASRSSGSLDTQYF
TRBJ2-7 few TRBV7-2 TRBD2 TGTGCCAGCAGCTTAGAGGTTCTAGCGGGAGATTACTACGAGCAGTACTTC CASSLEVLAGDYYEQYF
TRBJ1-1 many TRBV20-1 - TGCAGTGCTCTACAGGGAGGAGGCACTGAAGCTTTCTTT CSALQGGGTEAFF
TRBJ2-1 many TRBV25-1 - TGTGCCAGCAGTGGTAAAGGTAACTATGAGCAGTTCTTC CASSGKGNYEQFF
TRBJ1-5 - TRBV20-1 - TGCAGTGCTAGAGCAGGGGGCAATCAGCCCCAGCATTTT CSARAGGNQPQHF
TRBJ2-3 many TRBV28 TRBD2 TGTGCCAGCAGTACCGGGACTACCCCGGGGGATACGCAGTATTTT CASSTGTTPGDTQYF
TRBJ1-3 - TRBV6-4 TRBD1 TGTGCCAGCAGTGAGACAGGGGACGCGGGAAACACCATATATTTT CASSETGDAGNTIYF
TRBJ2-7 - TRBV25-1 - TGTGCCAGCAGTGAACGGCTAGCTAAAGACTACGAGCAGTACTTC CASSERLAKDYEQYF
TRBJ2-1 many TRBV5-1 TRBD2 TGCGCCAGCAGCTTGATGCGACTAGCGACCGACAATGAGCAGTTCTTC CASSLMRLATDNEQFF
TRBJ2-1 many TRBV28 - TGTGCCAGCAACCAATCCCCAGGGCTCTCCTACAATGAGCAGTTCTTC CASNQSPGLSYNEQFF
TRBJ1-1 many TRBV2 TRBD1 TGTGCCAGCAGTGATTTTGACAGGGGGCGGTACACTGAAGCTTTCTTT CASSDFDRGRYTEAFF
TRBJ1-5 - TRBV7-8 - TGTGCCAGCAGCTTCAATTCGTTGCAGCCCCAGCATTTT CASSFNSLQPQHF
TRBJ1-2 many TRBV12-3/TRBV12-4 - TGTGCCAGCAGTTTATACAGGAGAGGCTACACCTTC CASSLYRRGYTF
TRBJ2-7 - TRBV6-2/TRBV6-3 TRBD1 TGTGCCAGCAGTTACACCGGGACAGGAACCTACGAGCAGTACTTC CASSYTGTGTYEQYF
TRBJ2-5 - TRBV6-5 - TGTGCCAGCAGTTACCTCTCTGGGACCCCAGAGACCCAGTACTTC CASSYLSGTPETQYF
TRBJ2-7 - TRBV20-1 TRBD1 TGCAGTGCTAGAAGAACCGGACAGGGAGCCTACGAGCAGTACTTC CSARRTGQGAYEQYF
TRBJ2-1 - TRBV14 - TGTGCCAGCAGCCCCCTGGAATCCTACAATGAGCAGTTCTTC CASSPLESYNEQFF
TRBJ2-1 many TRBV20-1 TRBD2 TGCAGTGCTCGGACTAGCGGGAGGGACGAGCAGTTCTTC CSARTSGRDEQFF